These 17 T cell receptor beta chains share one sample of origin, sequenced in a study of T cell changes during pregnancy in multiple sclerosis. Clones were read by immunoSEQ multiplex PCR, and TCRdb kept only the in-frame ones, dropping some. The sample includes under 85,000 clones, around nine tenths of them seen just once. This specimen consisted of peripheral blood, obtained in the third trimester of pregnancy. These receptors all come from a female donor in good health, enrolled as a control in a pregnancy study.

CDR3 protein: CASSPASGGADTQYF. CDR3 sequence (DNA): TGTGCCAGCTCACCGGCTAGCGGGGGGGCCGATACGCAGTATTTT. The V gene is TRBV18, the J gene TRBJ2-3, with TRBD2 matching over 12 bases. CDR3 size: 15 residues. CDR1 KGHSH and CDR2 LQKENI come from the germline V gene. With V trimmed by 3 bases and J by 6 bases, 4 bases remained unmatched.

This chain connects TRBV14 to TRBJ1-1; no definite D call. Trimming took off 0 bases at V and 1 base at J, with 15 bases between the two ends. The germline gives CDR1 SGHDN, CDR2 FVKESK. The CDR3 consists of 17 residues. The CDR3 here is CASSQDRNGRGNTEAFF. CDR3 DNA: TGTGCCAGCAGCCAAGATAGGAACGGTCGAGGGAACACTGAAGCTTTCTTT.

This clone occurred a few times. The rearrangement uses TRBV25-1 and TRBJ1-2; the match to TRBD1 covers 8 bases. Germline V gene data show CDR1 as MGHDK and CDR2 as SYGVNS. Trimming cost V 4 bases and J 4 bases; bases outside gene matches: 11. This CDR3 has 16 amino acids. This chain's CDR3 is CASSGPLDREAYGYTF. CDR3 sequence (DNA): TGTGCCAGCAGTGGGCCCTTGGACAGGGAGGCCTATGGCTACACCTTC.

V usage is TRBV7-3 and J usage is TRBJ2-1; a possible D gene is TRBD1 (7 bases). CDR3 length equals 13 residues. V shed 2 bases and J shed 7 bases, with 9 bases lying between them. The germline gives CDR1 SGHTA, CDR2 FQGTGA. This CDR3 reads CASSLSGGNEQFF. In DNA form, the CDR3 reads TGTGCCAGCAGCTTATCAGGGGGGAATGAGCAGTTCTTC.

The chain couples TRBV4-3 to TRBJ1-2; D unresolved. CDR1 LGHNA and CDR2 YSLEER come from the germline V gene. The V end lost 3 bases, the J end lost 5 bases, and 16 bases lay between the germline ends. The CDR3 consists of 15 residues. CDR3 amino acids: CASSQGITEQYGYTF. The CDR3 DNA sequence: TGCGCCAGCAGCCAGGGTATTACAGAGCAATATGGCTACACCTTC.

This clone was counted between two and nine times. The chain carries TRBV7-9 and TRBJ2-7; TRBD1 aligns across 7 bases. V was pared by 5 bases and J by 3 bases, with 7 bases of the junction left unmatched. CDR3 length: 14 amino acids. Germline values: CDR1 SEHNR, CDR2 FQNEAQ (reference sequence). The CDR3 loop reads CASSPRDSYYEQYF. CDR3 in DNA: TGTGCCAGCAGCCCCCGGGACAGTTACTACGAGCAGTACTTC.

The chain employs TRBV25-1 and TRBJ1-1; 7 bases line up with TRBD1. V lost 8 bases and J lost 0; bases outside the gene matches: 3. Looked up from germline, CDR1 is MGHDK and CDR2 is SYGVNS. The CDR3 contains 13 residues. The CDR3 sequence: CASQGEMNTEAFF. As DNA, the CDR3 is TGTGCCAGCCAGGGGGAGATGAACACTGAAGCTTTCTTT.

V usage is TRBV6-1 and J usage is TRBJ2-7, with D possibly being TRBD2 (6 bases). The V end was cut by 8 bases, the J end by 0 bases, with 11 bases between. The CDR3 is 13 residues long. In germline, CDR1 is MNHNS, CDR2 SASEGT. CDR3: CASETGDSYEQYF. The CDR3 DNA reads TGTGCCAGCGAAACGGGGGACTCCTACGAGCAGTACTTC.

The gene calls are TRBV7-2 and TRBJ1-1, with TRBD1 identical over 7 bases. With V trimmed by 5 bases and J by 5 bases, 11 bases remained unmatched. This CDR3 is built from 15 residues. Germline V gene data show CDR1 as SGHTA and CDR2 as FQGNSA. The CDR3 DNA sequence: TGTGCCAGCAGCCGAGCCGGACAGGTTAAGACTGAAGCTTTCTTT. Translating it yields CASSRAGQVKTEAFF.

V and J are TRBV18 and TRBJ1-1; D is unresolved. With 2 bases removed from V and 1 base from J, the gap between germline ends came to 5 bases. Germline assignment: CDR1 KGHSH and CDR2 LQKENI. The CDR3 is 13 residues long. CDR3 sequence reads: CASSPSENTEAFF. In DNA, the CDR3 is TGTGCCAGCTCACCAAGCGAGAACACTGAAGCTTTCTTT.

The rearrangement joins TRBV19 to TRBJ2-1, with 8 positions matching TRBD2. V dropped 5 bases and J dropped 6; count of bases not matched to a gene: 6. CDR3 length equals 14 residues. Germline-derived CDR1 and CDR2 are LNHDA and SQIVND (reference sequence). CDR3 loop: CASSRTGGLNEQFF. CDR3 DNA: TGTGCCAGTAGTCGGACGGGGGGGCTCAATGAGCAGTTCTTC. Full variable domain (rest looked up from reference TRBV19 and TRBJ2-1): DGGITQSPKYLFRKEGQNVTLSCEQNLNHDAMYWYRQDPGQGLRLIYYSQIVNDFQKGDIAEGYSVSREKKESFPLTVTSAQKNPTAFYLCASSRTGGLNEQFFGPGTRLTVL.

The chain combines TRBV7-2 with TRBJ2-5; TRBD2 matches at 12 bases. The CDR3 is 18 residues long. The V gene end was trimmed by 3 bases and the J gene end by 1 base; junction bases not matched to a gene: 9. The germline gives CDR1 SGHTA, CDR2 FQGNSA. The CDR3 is CASSLPTSGGPLQETQYF. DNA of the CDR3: TGTGCCAGCAGCTTGCCGACTAGCGGGGGCCCTCTCCAAGAGACCCAGTACTTC.

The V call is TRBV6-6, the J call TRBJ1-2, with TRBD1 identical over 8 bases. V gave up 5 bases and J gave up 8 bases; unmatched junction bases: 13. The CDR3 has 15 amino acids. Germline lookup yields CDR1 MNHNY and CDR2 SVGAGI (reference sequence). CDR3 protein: CASSPPWGQVDGYTF. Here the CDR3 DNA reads TGTGCCAGCAGTCCTCCCTGGGGACAGGTCGACGGCTACACCTTC.

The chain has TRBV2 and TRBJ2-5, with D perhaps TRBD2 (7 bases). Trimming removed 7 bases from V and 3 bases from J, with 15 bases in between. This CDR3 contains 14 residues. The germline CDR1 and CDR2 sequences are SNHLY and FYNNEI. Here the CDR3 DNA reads TGTGCCAGCACTAAAGGGGGGGCGGAAGAGACCCAGTACTTC. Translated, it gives CASTKGGAEETQYF.

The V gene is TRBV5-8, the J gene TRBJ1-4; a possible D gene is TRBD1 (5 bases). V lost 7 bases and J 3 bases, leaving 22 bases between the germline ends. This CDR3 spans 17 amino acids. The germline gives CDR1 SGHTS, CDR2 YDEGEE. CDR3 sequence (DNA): TGTGCCAGCGCCCATGGTTGGGGCGTCATGCCTAATGAAAAACTGTTTTTT. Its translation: CASAHGWGVMPNEKLFF. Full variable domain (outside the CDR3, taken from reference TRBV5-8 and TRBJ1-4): EAGVTQSPTHLIKTRGQQATLRCSPISGHTSVYWYQQALGLGLQFLLWYDEGEERNRGNFPPRFSGRQFPNYSSELNVNALELEDSALYLCASAHGWGVMPNEKLFFGSGTQLSVL.

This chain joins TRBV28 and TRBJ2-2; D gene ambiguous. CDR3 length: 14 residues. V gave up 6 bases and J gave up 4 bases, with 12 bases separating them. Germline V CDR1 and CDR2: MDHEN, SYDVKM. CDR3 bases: TGTGCCAGCAGCCCCCTTACTGTCACCGGGGAGCTGTTTTTT. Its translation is CASSPLTVTGELFF.

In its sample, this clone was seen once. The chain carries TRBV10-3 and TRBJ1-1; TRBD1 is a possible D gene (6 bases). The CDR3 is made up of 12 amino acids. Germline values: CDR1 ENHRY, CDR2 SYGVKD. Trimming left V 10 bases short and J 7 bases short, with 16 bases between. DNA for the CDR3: TGTGCCACCGAGGACAGCAGGCGTGAAGCTTTCTTT. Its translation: CATEDSRREAFF.